A selection of T cell receptor beta chains follows, all from one sample in a study of T cell responses to AZD1222 COVID-19 vaccine. Measured with immunoSEQ multiplex PCR; TCRdb has only the in-frame clones, and not every one. The sample holds about 56,000 clones; about 88% are singletons and the top ten take 6% to 7.5%. The input for sequencing was peripheral blood, taken 28 days after the second AZD1222 dose. These TCRs come from an adult who received the AZD1222 COVID-19 vaccine. CDR3s include the opening cysteine and the closing phenylalanine or tryptophan. The D gene is left open where the match is weak. Clone size is shown for a subset of rows, as once, few, many or a class of expanded clone.

abundance	j_gene	d_gene	v_gene	CDR3nt	CDR3aa
NA	TRBJ1-5	TRBD1	TRBV6-5	TGTGCCAGCAGTTACTCTGGGGGACAGGGACATCAGCCCCAGCATTTT	CASSYSGGQGHQPQHF
NA	TRBJ2-3	TRBD2	TRBV19	TGTGCCAGTAGTACTATAGCGGGGGGGCGAGAGGATAGCACAGATACGCAGTATTTT	CASSTIAGGREDSTDTQYF
once	TRBJ2-7	NA	TRBV6-5	TGTGCCAGCAGCCTAGACTGGGGGACCCTCTACGAGCAGTACTTC	CASSLDWGTLYEQYF
NA	TRBJ1-2	NA	TRBV4-1	TGCGCCAGCAGACCAACAGGGACCTATGGCTACACCTTC	CASRPTGTYGYTF
once	TRBJ1-1	NA	TRBV19	TGTGCCAGTAGTATATCGGGCGGGAACACTGAAGCTTTCTTT	CASSISGGNTEAFF
NA	TRBJ2-1	TRBD2	TRBV11-1	TGTGCCAGCAGCTTTCCCTTGGCGGGGGGTTACAATGAGCAGTTCTTC	CASSFPLAGGYNEQFF
NA	TRBJ2-1	TRBD1	TRBV9	TGTGCCAGCAGCGTCGACAGGGGGCATCAGAGCTCCTACAATGAGCAGTTCTTC	CASSVDRGHQSSYNEQFF
NA	TRBJ2-1	TRBD2	TRBV28	TGTGCCAGCAGTTCAGCCGGGACTAGTACCCCCCTGAGCTACAATGAGCAGTTCTTC	CASSSAGTSTPLSYNEQFF
few	TRBJ1-2	NA	TRBV7-8	TGTGCCAGCAGCCCTTTAATGGAGGGCTACACCTTC	CASSPLMEGYTF
NA	TRBJ1-1	NA	TRBV14	TGTGCCAGCAGCCAAGACCGATTAAGGGGGACTGAAGCTTTCTTT	CASSQDRLRGTEAFF
NA	TRBJ1-1	NA	TRBV10-3	TGTGCCATCAGACTCGCAGGGAACACTGAAGCTTTCTTT	CAIRLAGNTEAFF
once	TRBJ1-5	NA	TRBV7-8	TGTGCCAGCTCCCGGCAGAGGGCTTATAGCAATCAGCCCCAGCATTTT	CASSRQRAYSNQPQHF
NA	TRBJ2-1	TRBD2	TRBV9	TGTGCCAGCAGCGTGAAGATGACTAGCGGGGGGGAGCAGTTCTTC	CASSVKMTSGGEQFF
NA	TRBJ1-1	TRBD1	TRBV13	TGTGCCAGCAGCTTCGGACAGGTCCGGCCGGGTGGCACTGAAGCTTTCTTT	CASSFGQVRPGGTEAFF
NA	TRBJ1-2	NA	TRBV6-6	TGTGCCAGCATCTCGCAGACCCCCCTGAACTATGGCTACACCTTC	CASISQTPLNYGYTF
few	TRBJ2-2	NA	TRBV7-3	TGTGCCAGCAGCCGACTAGTCGCCGGGGAGCTGTTTTTT	CASSRLVAGELFF
NA	TRBJ2-1	TRBD2	TRBV4-2	TGTGCCAGCAGCCAAGTAAATCTAGCGGGGTTCTACAATGAGCAGTTCTTC	CASSQVNLAGFYNEQFF
NA	TRBJ2-3	TRBD2	TRBV4-1	TGCGCCAGCAGCCGACGGACTAGCGGGCTCACAGATACGCAGTATTTT	CASSRRTSGLTDTQYF
NA	TRBJ1-6	NA	TRBV5-6	TGTGCCAGCAATTGGGTGGGTAATTCACCCCTCCACTTT	CASNWVGNSPLHF
NA	TRBJ1-1	NA	TRBV20-1	TGCAGTGCTAGAAGGACAGACAAAGCTTTCTTT	CSARRTDKAFF
few	TRBJ2-3	TRBD2	TRBV5-1	TGCGCCAGCAGCTTCGAGACTAGCGGGACAGATACGCAGTATTTT	CASSFETSGTDTQYF
NA	TRBJ2-7	TRBD2	TRBV7-9	TGTGCCAGCAGCTTCGGACTAGCGGGGACATACGAGCAGTACTTC	CASSFGLAGTYEQYF
NA	TRBJ1-2	NA	TRBV13	TGTGCCAGCACCCTCAGGAAAGCTAACTATGGCTACACCTTC	CASTLRKANYGYTF
NA	TRBJ2-7	NA	TRBV7-8	TGTGCCAGCAGCTTAGTTGTCAGGCGCGAGCAGTACTTC	CASSLVVRREQYF
NA	TRBJ1-2	NA	TRBV27	TGTGCCAGCAGACAACAGGGATTCTATGGCTACACCTTC	CASRQQGFYGYTF
NA	TRBJ2-3	NA	TRBV7-9	TGTGCCAGCAGCTTAGGGGGGAGATGGGATACGCAGTATTTT	CASSLGGRWDTQYF
NA	TRBJ2-2	NA	TRBV23-1	TGCGCCAGCAGTCGTCGACGGCTGGGCACCGGGGAGCTGTTTTTT	CASSRRRLGTGELFF
once	TRBJ1-1	NA	TRBV21-1	TGTGCCAGCAGCCCGCTTTTGACAGGGGCGGTGTTGAACACTGAAGCTTTCTTT	CASSPLLTGAVLNTEAFF
NA	TRBJ1-5	NA	TRBV6-6	TGTGCCAGCAGTTACGGGGGCTACTCCAATCAGCCCCAGCATTTT	CASSYGGYSNQPQHF
NA	TRBJ2-3	TRBD2	TRBV6-2/TRBV6-3	TGTGCCAGCAGTTACTCTTGGCGGGAGGCCACAGATACGCAGTATTTT	CASSYSWREATDTQYF
NA	TRBJ1-4	NA	TRBV2	TGTGCCAGCAGCGCACAAGCAACTAATGAAAAACTGTTTTTT	CASSAQATNEKLFF
once	TRBJ1-5	NA	TRBV7-9	TGTGCCAGCAGCTATAGCAATCAGCCCCAGCATTTT	CASSYSNQPQHF
NA	TRBJ1-3	NA	TRBV19	TGTGCCAGTAGTACCGGCTTTGGGGCCTCTGGAAACACCATATATTTT	CASSTGFGASGNTIYF
NA	TRBJ2-3	TRBD2	TRBV5-4	TGTGCCAGCAGCCCGGGACTAGCGGGAGGAGGAGATACGCAGTATTTT	CASSPGLAGGGDTQYF
NA	TRBJ2-2	TRBD1	TRBV19	TGTGCCAGTAGTCGGGACAGCCCGTACACCGGGGAGCTGTTTTTT	CASSRDSPYTGELFF
NA	TRBJ1-5	NA	TRBV10-3	TGTGCCATCAGTGAGGACAATCAGCCCCAGCATTTT	CAISEDNQPQHF
once	TRBJ1-2	NA	TRBV7-9	TGTGCCAGCAGCTTAGACAGGACCTATGGCTACACCTTC	CASSLDRTYGYTF
NA	TRBJ2-1	TRBD1	TRBV11-3	TGTGCCAGCAGCTCAAGACAGGGGAGCTCCTACAATGAGCAGTTCTTC	CASSSRQGSSYNEQFF
NA	TRBJ1-1	NA	TRBV2	TGTGCCAGCAGGAACAGGGAGGGAACTGAAGCTTTCTTT	CASRNREGTEAFF
NA	TRBJ1-2	NA	TRBV20-1	TGCAGTGCTAGTTCGGCCGCGCCCCATGGCTACACCTTC	CSASSAAPHGYTF
NA	TRBJ2-3	NA	TRBV20-1	TGCAGTGCTAGTCCCAAGGGGGGGCAGGCAGATACGCAGTATTTT	CSASPKGGQADTQYF
NA	TRBJ2-2	TRBD1	TRBV6-2/TRBV6-3	TGTGCCAGCAGTCGGACAGGGGGGAACACCGGGGAGCTGTTTTTT	CASSRTGGNTGELFF
NA	TRBJ2-7	TRBD2	TRBV7-2	TGTGCCAGCAGCACCACTAGCGGGAATTTCTACGAGCAGTACTTC	CASSTTSGNFYEQYF
NA	TRBJ2-3	TRBD2	TRBV5-1	TGCGCCAGCCAGAGACTAGCGGGGGCTGATACGCAGTATTTT	CASQRLAGADTQYF
NA	TRBJ2-1	NA	TRBV7-2	TGTGCCAGCAGCACTGGGAAGTCCGATGAGCAGTTCTTC	CASSTGKSDEQFF
few	TRBJ1-2	NA	TRBV28	TGTGCCAGCACTTCCTGGGGCGACAGACACTACACCTTC	CASTSWGDRHYTF
NA	TRBJ2-1	NA	TRBV7-8	TGTGCCAGCAGCTTAGGACAAAGGGGTGAGCAGTTCTTC	CASSLGQRGEQFF
NA	TRBJ2-5	TRBD2	TRBV3-1/TRBV3-2	TGTGCCAGCAGCCAAGGACTAGCGGGAGGAGAGACCCAGTACTTC	CASSQGLAGGETQYF
few	TRBJ2-1	NA	TRBV6-5	TGTGCCAGCAGGGCCTCAAGCTCCTACAATGAGCAGTTCTTC	CASRASSSYNEQFF
NA	TRBJ2-2	TRBD1	TRBV7-3	TGTGCCAGCAGCTTACAAGGAGTAGGGACAGGAAACACCGGGGAGCTGTTTTTT	CASSLQGVGTGNTGELFF
NA	TRBJ2-1	NA	TRBV7-3	TGTGCCAGCAGCTTAACCAATGAGCAGTTCTTC	CASSLTNEQFF